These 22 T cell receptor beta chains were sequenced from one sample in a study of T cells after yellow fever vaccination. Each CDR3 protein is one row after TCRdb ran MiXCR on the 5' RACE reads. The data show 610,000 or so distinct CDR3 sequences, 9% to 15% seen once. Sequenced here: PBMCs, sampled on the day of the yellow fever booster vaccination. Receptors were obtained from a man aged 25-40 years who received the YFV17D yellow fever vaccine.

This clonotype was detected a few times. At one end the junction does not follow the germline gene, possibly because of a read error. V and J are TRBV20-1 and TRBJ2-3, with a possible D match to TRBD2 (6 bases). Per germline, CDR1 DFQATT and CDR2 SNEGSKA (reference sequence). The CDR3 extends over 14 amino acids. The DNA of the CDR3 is TGCAGTGCTATCTCTAGCGCCTTCTCCGATATGCAGTATTTT. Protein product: CSAISSAFSDMQYF.

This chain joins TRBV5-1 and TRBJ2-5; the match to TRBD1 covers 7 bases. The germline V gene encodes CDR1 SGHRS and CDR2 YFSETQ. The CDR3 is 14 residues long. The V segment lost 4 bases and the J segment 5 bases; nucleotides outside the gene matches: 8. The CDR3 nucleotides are TGCGCCAGCAGCCCAACAGGGGTCAGTGAGACCCAGTACTTC. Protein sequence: CASSPTGVSETQYF.

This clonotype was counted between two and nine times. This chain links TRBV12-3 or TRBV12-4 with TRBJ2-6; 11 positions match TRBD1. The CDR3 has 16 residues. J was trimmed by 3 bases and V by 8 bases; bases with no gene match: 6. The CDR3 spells CASSWTGGRGANVLTF. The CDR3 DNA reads TGTGCCAGCTCCTGGACAGGGGGCCGTGGGGCCAACGTCCTGACTTTC.

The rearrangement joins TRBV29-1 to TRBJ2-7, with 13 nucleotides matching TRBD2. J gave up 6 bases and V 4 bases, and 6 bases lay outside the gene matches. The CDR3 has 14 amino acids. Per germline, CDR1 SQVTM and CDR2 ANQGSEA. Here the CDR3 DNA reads TGCAGCGTTGTCCCACGGACTAGCGGGAGCGAGCAGTACTTC. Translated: CSVVPRTSGSEQYF.

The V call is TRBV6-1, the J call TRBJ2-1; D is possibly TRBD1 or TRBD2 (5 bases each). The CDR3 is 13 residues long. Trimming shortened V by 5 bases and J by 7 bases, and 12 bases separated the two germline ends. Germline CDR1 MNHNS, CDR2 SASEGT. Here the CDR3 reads CASSIPGGNEQFF. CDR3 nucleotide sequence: TGTGCCAGCAGTATCCCTGGGGGTAATGAGCAGTTCTTC.

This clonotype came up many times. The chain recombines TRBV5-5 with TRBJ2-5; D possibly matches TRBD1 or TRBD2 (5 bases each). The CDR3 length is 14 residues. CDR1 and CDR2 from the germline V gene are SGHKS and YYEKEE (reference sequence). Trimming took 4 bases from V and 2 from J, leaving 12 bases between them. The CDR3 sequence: CASSPGTQQETQYF. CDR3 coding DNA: TGTGCCAGCAGCCCCGGGACCCAACAAGAGACCCAGTACTTC.

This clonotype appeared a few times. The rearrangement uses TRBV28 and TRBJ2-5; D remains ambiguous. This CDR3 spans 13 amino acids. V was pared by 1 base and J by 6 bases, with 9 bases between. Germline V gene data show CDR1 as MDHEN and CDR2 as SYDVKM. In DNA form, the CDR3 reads TGTGCCAGCAGTTTATACCGCGAGCAGACCCAGTACTTC. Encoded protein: CASSLYREQTQYF.

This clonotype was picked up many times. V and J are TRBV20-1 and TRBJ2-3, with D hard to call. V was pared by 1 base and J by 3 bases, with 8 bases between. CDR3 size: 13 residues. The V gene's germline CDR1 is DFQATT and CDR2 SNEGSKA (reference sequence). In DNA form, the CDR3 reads TGCAGTGCTAGAGCGTCGACGACAGATACGCAGTATTTT. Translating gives CSARASTTDTQYF.

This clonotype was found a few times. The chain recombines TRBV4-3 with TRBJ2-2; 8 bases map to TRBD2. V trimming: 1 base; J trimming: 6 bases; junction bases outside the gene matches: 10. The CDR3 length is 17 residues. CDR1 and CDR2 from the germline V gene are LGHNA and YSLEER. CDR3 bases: TGCGCCAGCAGCCAAGGGACAGCGGGAGCTAATGCCGGGGAGCTGTTTTTT. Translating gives CASSQGTAGANAGELFF.

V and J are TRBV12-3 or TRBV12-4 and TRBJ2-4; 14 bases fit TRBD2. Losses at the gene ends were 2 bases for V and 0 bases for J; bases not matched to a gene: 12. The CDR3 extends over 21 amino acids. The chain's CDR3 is CASSLLPPGTSGGGAKNIQYF. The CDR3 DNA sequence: TGTGCCAGCAGTTTACTACCCCCCGGGACTAGCGGGGGTGGAGCCAAAAACATTCAGTACTTC.

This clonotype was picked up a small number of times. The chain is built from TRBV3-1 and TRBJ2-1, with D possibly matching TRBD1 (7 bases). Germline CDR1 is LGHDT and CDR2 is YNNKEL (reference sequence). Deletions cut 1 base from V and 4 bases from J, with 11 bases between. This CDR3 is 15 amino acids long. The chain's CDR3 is CASSQGGTEYNEQFF. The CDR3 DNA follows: TGTGCCAGCAGCCAAGGCGGGACAGAGTACAATGAGCAGTTCTTC.

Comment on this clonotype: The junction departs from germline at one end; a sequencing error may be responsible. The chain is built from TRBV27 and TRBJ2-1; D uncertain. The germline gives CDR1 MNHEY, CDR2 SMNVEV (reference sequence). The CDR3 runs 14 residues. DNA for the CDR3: TGTACCAGCAGCCGCCCAGCTTTGTACAATGAGCAGTTCTTC. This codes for CTSSRPALYNEQFF.

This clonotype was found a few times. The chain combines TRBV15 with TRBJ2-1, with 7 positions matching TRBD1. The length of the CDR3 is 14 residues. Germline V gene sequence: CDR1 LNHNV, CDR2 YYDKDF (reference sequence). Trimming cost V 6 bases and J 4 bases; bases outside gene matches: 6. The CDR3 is CATRGTTGYNEQFF. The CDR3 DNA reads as TGTGCCACCAGAGGCACGACAGGGTACAATGAGCAGTTCTTC.

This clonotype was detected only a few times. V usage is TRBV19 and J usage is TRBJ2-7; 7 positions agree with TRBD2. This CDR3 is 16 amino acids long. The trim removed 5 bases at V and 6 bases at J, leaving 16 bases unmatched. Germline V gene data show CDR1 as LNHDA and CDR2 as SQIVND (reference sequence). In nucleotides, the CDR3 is TGTGCCAGTAGTGCAAACTTGGGGGAGGGCCCCGCCGAGCAGTACTTC. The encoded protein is CASSANLGEGPAEQYF.

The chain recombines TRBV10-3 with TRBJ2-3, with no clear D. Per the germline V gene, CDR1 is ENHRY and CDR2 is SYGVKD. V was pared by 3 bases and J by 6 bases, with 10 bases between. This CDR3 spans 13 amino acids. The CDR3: CAISDRLMDTQYF. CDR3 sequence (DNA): TGTGCCATCAGTGACAGGCTGATGGATACGCAGTATTTT.

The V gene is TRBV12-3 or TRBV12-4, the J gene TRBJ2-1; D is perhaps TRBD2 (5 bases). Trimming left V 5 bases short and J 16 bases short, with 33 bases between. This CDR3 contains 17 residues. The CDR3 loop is CASSPTRANGLYNERFF. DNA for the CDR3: TGTGCCAGCAGTCCGACGCGGGCCAATGGCCTCTACAATGAACGATTCTTC.

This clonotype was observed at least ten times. The CDR3 DNA sequence: TGCGCCAGCACCAGGGAGTCGCCAGGGAATGAGCAGTTCTTC. Translation gives CASTRESPGNEQFF. The chain employs TRBV5-1 and TRBJ2-1; the D call may be TRBD1 or TRBD2 (5 bases each). V shed 6 bases and J shed 7 bases, with 17 bases lying between them. Germline V lookup: CDR1 SGHRS, CDR2 YFSETQ. This CDR3 comprises 14 residues.

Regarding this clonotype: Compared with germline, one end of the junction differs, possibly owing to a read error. CDR3 in DNA: TGTGCCTGCAGTTTAGGGGCTAGCGGGACCCCCCTACGGGAGACCCAGTACTTC. Amino acid sequence: CACSLGASGTPLRETQYF. The chain recombines TRBV2 with TRBJ2-5; 9 positions agree with TRBD2. The CDR3 runs 18 residues. Germline CDR1 reads SNHLY; CDR2 reads FYNNEI. Based on the CDR3 plus reference TRBV2 and TRBJ2-5, the full variable domain is EPEVTQTPSHQVTQMGQEVILRCVPISNHLYFYWYRQILGQKVEFLVSFYNNEISEKSEIFDDQFSVERPDGSNFTLKIRSTKLEDSAMYFCACSLGASGTPLRETQYFGPGTRLLVL.

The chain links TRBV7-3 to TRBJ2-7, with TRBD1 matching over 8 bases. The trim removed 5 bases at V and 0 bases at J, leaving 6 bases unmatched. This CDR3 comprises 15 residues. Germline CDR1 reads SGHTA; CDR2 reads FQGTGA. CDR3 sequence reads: CASSPSGQVSYEQYF. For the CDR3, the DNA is TGTGCCAGCAGCCCCTCGGGACAGGTCTCCTACGAGCAGTACTTC.

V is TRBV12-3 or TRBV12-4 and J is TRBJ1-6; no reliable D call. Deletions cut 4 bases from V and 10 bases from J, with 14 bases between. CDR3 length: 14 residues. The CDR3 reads CASSSGIVDSPLHF. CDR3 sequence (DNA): TGTGCCAGCAGTTCGGGGATTGTAGACTCACCCCTCCACTTT.

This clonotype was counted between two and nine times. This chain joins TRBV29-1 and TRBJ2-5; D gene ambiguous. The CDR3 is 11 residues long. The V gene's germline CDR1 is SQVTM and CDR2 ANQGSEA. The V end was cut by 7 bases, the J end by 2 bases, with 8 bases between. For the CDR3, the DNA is TGCAGCGGTAACTTACAAGAGACCCAGTACTTC. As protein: CSGNLQETQYF.

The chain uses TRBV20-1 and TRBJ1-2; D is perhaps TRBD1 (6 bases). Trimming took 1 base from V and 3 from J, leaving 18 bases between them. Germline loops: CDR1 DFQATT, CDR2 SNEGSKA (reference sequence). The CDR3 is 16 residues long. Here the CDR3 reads CSARAGRWGRDYGYTF. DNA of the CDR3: TGCAGTGCTAGAGCGGGACGCTGGGGGCGTGACTATGGCTACACCTTC.